The clone carrying this TCR beta chain has just one count. Its antigen is not known. TCRdb keeps only in-frame clones here, not all; method: immunoSEQ multiplex PCR. The sample consists of some 70,000 clones, around 90% of them appearing once. Germline V gene sequence: CDR1 SGHAT, CDR2 FQNNGV. The CDR3 covers 14 residues. The V gene lost 1 base and the J gene lost 6 bases, with 9 bases spanning the gap. The data stem from a study of OX40 agonist ivuxolimab in advanced cancers. On the study more broadly: Ivuxolimab, an agonist antibody against OX40 (CD134), was given to patients. General study findings and limits: Part of the nonresponder group also had normalized T-cell clonal expansion that was low. The average count of expanded clones was higher among CD8+ T cells than among CD4+. Compared with others, partial responders at 0.1-3.0 mg/kg displayed clonal expansion among the lowest.

V usage is TRBV11-2 and J usage is TRBJ2-2; unclear D gene. The source is an adult with an advanced solid tumor such as melanoma, head and neck, liver or kidney cancer. Sequencing was performed on CD4+ or CD8+ T cells sorted from blood, taken in a trial of the OX40 agonist ivuxolimab. The CDR3 DNA reads TGTGCCAGCAGCTTAGTCGATAGGGCCGGGGAGCTGTTTTTT. This translates into CASSLVDRAGELFF.